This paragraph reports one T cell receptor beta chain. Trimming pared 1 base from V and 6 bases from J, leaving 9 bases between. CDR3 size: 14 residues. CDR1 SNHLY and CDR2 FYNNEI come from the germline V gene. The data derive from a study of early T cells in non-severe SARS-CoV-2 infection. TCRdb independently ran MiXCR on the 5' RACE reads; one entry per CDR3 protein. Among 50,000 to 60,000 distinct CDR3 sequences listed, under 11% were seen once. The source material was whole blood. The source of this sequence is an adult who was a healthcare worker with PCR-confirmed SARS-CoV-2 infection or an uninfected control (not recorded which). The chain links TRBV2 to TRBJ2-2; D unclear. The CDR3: CASSEEGFAGELFF. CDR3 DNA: TGTGCCAGCAGTGAAGAGGGATTCGCCGGGGAGCTGTTTTTT.